This TCR beta chain was documented in a study of blood T cell repertoires in COVID-19. At the level of the study: Acute and convalescent COVID-19 samples came from the United States, Italy and Spain. The analysed material was cDNA or gDNA that came from T cells, B-cell-depleted T cells, or PBMCs.

This CDR3 comprises 16 residues. After removal of 4 bases from V and 0 bases from J, the junction contained 4 bases not matched to a gene. The germline V gene encodes CDR1 SGHRS and CDR2 YFSETQ. In the original processing: Amplification from reference gene primers served as the basis for estimated nucleated cell counts. Clones were sequenced by immunoSEQ multiplex PCR, and TCRdb holds only the in-frame ones, with some missing. The D gene and trimming were derived from the DNA, and the V and J assignments and clone size from that table. This table holds about 110,000 clones, 82% found once. The clonotype was recovered from a man between 65 and 85 years old with acute or convalescent COVID-19. Specimen: peripheral blood. The gene calls are TRBV5-1 and TRBJ1-5; the match to TRBD1 covers 10 bases. The CDR3 here is CASSPGTGVSNQPQHF. The DNA of the CDR3 is TGCGCCAGCAGCCCCGGGACAGGGGTTAGCAATCAGCCCCAGCATTTT.